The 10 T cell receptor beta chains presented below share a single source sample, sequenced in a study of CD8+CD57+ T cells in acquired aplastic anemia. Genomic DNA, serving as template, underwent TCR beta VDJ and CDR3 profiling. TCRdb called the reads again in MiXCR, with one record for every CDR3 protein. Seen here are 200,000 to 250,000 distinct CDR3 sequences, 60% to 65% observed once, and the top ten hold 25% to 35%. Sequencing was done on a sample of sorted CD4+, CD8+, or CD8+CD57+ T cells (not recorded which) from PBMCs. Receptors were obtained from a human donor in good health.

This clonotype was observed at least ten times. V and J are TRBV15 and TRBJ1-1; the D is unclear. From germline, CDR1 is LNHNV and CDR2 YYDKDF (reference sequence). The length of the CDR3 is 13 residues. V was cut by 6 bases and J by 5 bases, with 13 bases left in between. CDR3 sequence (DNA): TGTGCCACCAGTCAGTCCTTAAGAACTGAAGCTTTCTTT. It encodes CATSQSLRTEAFF.

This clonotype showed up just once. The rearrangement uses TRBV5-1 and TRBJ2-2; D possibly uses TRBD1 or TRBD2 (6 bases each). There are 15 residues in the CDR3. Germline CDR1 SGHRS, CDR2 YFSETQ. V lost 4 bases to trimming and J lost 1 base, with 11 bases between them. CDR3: CASSAGGLNTGELFF. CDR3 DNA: TGCGCCAGCAGCGCCGGGGGCTTGAACACCGGGGAGCTGTTTTTT.

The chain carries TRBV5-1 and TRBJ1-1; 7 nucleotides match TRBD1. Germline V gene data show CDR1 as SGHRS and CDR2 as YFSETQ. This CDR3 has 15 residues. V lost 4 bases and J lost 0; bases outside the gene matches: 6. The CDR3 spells CASSQGTAMNTEAFF. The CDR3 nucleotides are TGCGCCAGCAGCCAAGGGACAGCCATGAACACTGAAGCTTTCTTT.

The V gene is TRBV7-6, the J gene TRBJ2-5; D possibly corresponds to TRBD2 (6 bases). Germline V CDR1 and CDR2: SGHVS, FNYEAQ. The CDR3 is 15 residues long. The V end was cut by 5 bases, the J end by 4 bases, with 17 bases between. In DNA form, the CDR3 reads TGTGCCAGCAGCGCGGAGACTAGGGGACGAGAGACCCAGTACTTC. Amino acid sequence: CASSAETRGRETQYF.

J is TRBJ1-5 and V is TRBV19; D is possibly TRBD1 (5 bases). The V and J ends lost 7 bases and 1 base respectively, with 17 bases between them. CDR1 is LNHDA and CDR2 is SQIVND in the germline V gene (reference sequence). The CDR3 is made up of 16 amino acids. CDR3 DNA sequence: TGTGCCAGTACCCCAGGGCAGACGTGGAGCAATCAGCCCCAGCATTTT. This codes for CASTPGQTWSNQPQHF. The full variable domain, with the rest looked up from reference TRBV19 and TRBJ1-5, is DGGITQSPKYLFRKEGQNVTLSCEQNLNHDAMYWYRQDPGQGLRLIYYSQIVNDFQKGDIAEGYSVSREKKESFPLTVTSAQKNPTAFYLCASTPGQTWSNQPQHFGDGTRLSIL.

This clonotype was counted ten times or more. This CDR3 is CASSISTGPNTGELFF. DNA of the CDR3: TGTGCCAGTAGTATTTCGACAGGGCCGAACACCGGGGAGCTGTTTTTT. This chain joins TRBV19 and TRBJ2-2; 7 nucleotides agree with TRBD1. V was pared by 3 bases and J by 0 bases, with 4 bases of the junction left unmatched. Per the germline V gene, CDR1 is LNHDA and CDR2 is SQIVND (reference sequence). This CDR3 spans 16 amino acids.

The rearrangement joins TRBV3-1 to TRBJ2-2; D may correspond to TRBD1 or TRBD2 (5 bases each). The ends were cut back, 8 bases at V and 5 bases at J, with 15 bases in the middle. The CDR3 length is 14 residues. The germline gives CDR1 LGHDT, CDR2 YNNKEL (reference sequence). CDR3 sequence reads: CASAQEGSTGELFF. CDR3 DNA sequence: TGTGCCAGCGCTCAAGAGGGGTCTACCGGGGAGCTGTTTTTT.

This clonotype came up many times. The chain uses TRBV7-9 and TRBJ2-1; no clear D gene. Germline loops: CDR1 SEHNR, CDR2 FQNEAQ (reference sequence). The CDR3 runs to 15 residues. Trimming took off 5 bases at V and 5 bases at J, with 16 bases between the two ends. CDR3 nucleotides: TGTGCCAGCAGCACGGTGCAAGGGCCAAACAATGAGCAGTTCTTC. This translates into CASSTVQGPNNEQFF.

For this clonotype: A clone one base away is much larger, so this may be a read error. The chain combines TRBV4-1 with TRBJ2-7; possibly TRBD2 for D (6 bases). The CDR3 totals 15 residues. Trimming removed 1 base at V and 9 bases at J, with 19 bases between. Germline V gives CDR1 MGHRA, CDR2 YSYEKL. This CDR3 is CASSQVGTPLGGQYF. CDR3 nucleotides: TGCGCCAGCAGCCAAGTCGGGACTCCTCTAGGCGGGCAGTACTTC.

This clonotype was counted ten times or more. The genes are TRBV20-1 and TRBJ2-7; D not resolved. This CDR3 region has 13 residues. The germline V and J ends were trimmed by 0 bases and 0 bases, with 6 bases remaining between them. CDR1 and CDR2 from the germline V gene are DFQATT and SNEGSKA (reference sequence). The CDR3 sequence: CSARDKGSYEQYF. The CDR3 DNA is TGCAGTGCTAGAGATAAGGGCTCCTACGAGCAGTACTTC.